This TCR beta chain came from a study of healthy donors' naive CD4 and CD8 T cells. Study-level findings and limits: Chains were not paired, since alpha and beta were sequenced in bulk. Negatively charged CDR3s marked CD8+ lineage; positively charged CDR3s marked CD4+ lineage.

This clonotype was detected a few times. Its antigen is undetermined. V lost 8 bases and J 8 bases, leaving 11 bases between the germline ends. Per the germline V gene, CDR1 is MNHEY and CDR2 is SMNVEV (reference sequence). The CDR3 spans 11 residues. Starting from 500 ng of total RNA, TCR libraries were made with linear amplification. Using its own MiXCR run on the reads, TCRdb lists one record per CDR3 protein. The sample lists about 180,000 distinct CDR3 sequences, around 70% occurring once. The V gene is TRBV27, the J gene TRBJ2-3; D is perhaps TRBD1 (6 bases). The sample comprised naive CD4+ and CD8+ T cells sorted from blood, pooled from several donors. The sequence came from a pool of human donors in good health; the sample pools cells from several healthy donors. The CDR3 sequence: CASHQGTTQYF. DNA of the CDR3: TGTGCCAGCCACCAGGGGACTACGCAGTATTTT.